The entry below gives a single TCR beta chain sequence along with its context. There is no known antigen for this receptor. Qualities for individual bases were not recorded, and no much larger clone is one base off. This record comes from a study of radiotherapy plus CTLA-4 blockade in lung cancer (dated by TCRdb to the late 2010s). Looking at the study overall: Among enrolled patients, about 19% had an objective response and 25% to 35% reached disease control.

The study evaluated CTLA-4 blockade (ipilimumab) given together with focal radiation therapy in patients who had chemo-refractory metastatic non-small-cell lung cancer. Libraries were built with the immunoSEQ multiplex PCR assay. Held by TCRdb, this immuneACCESS table contains in-frame sequences only and omits some clones. Under half of the omission traces to an unresolved V gene where checked; the cause of the rest is unknown. Recorded for this sample are about 24,000 clones; 70% to 75% of them occurred a single time. In total, the top ten clones hold roughly 3% of the sample. Overall results and qualifications from the work: After treatment with radiotherapy and ipilimumab, TCR clones that originated in tumors expanded in peripheral blood. The strongest predictors of response, as reported, were early dynamic changes in blood T cell clones along with a rise in serum interferon-beta after radiation.

The sequencing used peripheral blood, collected from a patient treated with radiotherapy plus ipilimumab. The source is a human donor with non-small cell lung cancer whose response to radiotherapy plus ipilimumab could not be evaluated.

The CDR3 loop reads CASSLTGADTEAFF. The DNA reads TGTGCCAGCAGTTTGACAGGGGCGGACACTGAAGCTTTCTTT. This chain is built from TRBV2 and TRBJ1-1, with 8 bases in between that match TRBD1. CDR1 and CDR2 are read off the germline V gene as SNHLY and FYNNEI. Ends trimmed: V by 5 bases, J by 3 bases; bases unmatched to a gene: 5. From the cysteine through the phenylalanine, the CDR3 covers 14 amino acids. Solely the CDR3 DNA is kept, with 42 bases framed from the first base.